This paragraph covers one TCR beta chain sequence. Its antigen is not identified. The data were obtained in a study of identical twins. Study-level results: The conclusions drew on cross-sectional statistical analysis instead of tracking the same donors. Out-of-frame alpha sequences common to twins exhibited a surplus of low generation probability. With abundant cord blood beta clonotypes, insertions were fewer; memory repertoires showed no such pattern.

The cDNA had a unique molecular identifier and a template-switch universal primer site. One entry per CDR3 protein results from TCRdb running MiXCR on the 5' RACE reads. The data show around 480,000 distinct CDR3 sequences, with around 15% seen just once and approximately 1% held by the top ten. Separately, the same data were catalogued under a study of yellow fever vaccine responses in identical twins.

This sequence was found in a woman between 18 and 29 years old in good health. What was sequenced was CD4+ T cells sorted from blood.

CDR3 bases: TGCAGCGGCGGGACAGGGCCCTACGAGCAGTACTTC. This encodes CSGGTGPYEQYF. The V call is TRBV29-1, the J call TRBJ2-7; TRBD1 aligns across 9 bases. This CDR3 contains 12 residues. The V segment lost 7 bases and the J segment 2 bases; nucleotides outside the gene matches: 3. CDR1 is SQVTM, CDR2 ANQGSEA, per germline.